This T cell receptor beta chain was recovered during a study of vaccination effects on CD4 cells after COVID-19. ViraFEST assay sequencing came after antigen-specific CD4+ T cells were expanded with viral peptide pools. Subsequent to less than eleven days of culture, CD4+ T cells were isolated. Nobody among the vaccine recipients had prior SARS-CoV-2 infection (nucleocapsid antibodies were negative). With 6 bases removed from V and 7 bases from J, the gap between germline ends came to 12 bases. This CDR3 comprises 12 residues. Clones were sequenced by immunoSEQ multiplex PCR, and TCRdb holds only the in-frame ones, with some missing. This table has 20,000 to 30,000 clones, approximately 74% appearing once. On this clone itself: Its antigen is not identified.

This sequence was found in a human donor who received a COVID-19 vaccine. J is TRBJ1-1 and V is TRBV12-3 or TRBV12-4, with a weak D call TRBD1 (6 bases). The sequences come from CD4+ T cells from PBMCs cultured with SARS-CoV-2 spike peptides, collected before COVID-19 vaccination. The CDR3 sequence: CASSRDRIEAFF. The DNA for the CDR3 is TGTGCCAGCAGCCGAGACAGGATTGAAGCTTTCTTT.